This TCR beta chain was captured in a study of metastatic and nonmetastatic thyroid tumors. This clone showed up many times. The antigen remains undetermined. Overall study results and limits: Reports indicated that malignant thyroid tumors showed significantly higher TCR beta diversity than benign nodules did, in blood and tumor.

Original handling: CDR3 was compared across clinicopathological groups, and the resulting differences were used to build a distant-metastasis classifier for papillary thyroid cancer. TCRdb re-processed the PCR reads through MiXCR. In this record, the V and J calls reflect TCRdb's handling and not the investigators' own analysis. The sample records over 65,000 clones, around 13% being singletons. Treatment of any kind had been given to no patient before thyroid surgery. The germline V and J ends were trimmed by 4 bases and 6 bases, with 13 bases remaining between them. The CDR3 runs to 14 residues. CDR1 SGHRS and CDR2 YFSETQ come from the germline V gene.

Sequencing used tumor tissue. This sequence originates from a female donor with papillary thyroid cancer or a benign thyroid nodule (not recorded which). Some clones in this sample may be carry-over from other donors' samples. This rearrangement joins TRBV5-1 to TRBJ2-2; unclear D gene. The DNA for the CDR3 is TGCGCCAGCAGCAAAAAGCTAGGTTCCGGGGAGCTGTTTTTT. It codes for CASSKKLGSGELFF.